Listed below are T cell receptor beta chains from one sample, sequenced in a study of technical replicates of blood from a handful of donors. Sequencing was performed with immunoSEQ multiplex PCR; in TCRdb, only in-frame clones are kept and a portion is missing. The data show 74,000 or so clones, 95% to 98% seen once. The source material was T cells isolated from PBMCs. These receptors were taken from a human donor in good health. Each CDR3 is given with its conserved first and last residue. A D gene is named only where the DNA matches it firmly. Some rows have no size entry. The others give once, few or many, or a class for an expanded clone.

d_call j_call clone_size v_call cdr3_aa cdr3_nt
TRBD2 TRBJ2-1 . TRBV7-9 CASSLFLAGGSGEQFF TGTGCCAGCAGCTTATTCCTAGCGGGAGGGTCAGGTGAGCAGTTCTTC
TRBD1 TRBJ1-1 . TRBV13 CASSPWTGANTEAFF TGTGCCAGCAGCCCGTGGACAGGCGCGAACACTGAAGCTTTCTTT
. TRBJ1-2 . TRBV13 CASSPTQGPYGYTF TGTGCCAGCAGTCCAACTCAGGGGCCCTATGGCTACACCTTC
TRBD1 TRBJ1-2 . TRBV2 CASRTGGAQHGYTF TGTGCCAGCAGGACAGGGGGCGCTCAGCATGGCTACACCTTC
. TRBJ2-1 . TRBV28 CASSLVTGEQFF TGTGCCAGCAGTTTGGTTACGGGTGAGCAGTTCTTC
. TRBJ2-1 . TRBV14 CASSQERLPREQFF TGTGCCAGCAGCCAAGAAAGACTACCTCGGGAGCAGTTCTTC
. TRBJ2-1 . TRBV28 CASSRAGRYNEQFF TGTGCCAGCAGTAGGGCGGGGCGATACAATGAGCAGTTCTTC
. TRBJ1-4 . TRBV15 CATSSGPEKLFF TGTGCCACCAGCAGTGGGCCTGAAAAACTGTTTTTT
. TRBJ1-2 . TRBV7-6 CASSFINYGYTF TGTGCCAGCAGCTTTATAAACTATGGCTACACCTTC
TRBD1 TRBJ1-2 once TRBV2 CASRDDRASYGYTF TGTGCCAGCAGGGACGACAGGGCAAGCTATGGCTACACCTTC
TRBD2 TRBJ2-7 . TRBV9 CASSPSGVSSYEQYF TGTGCCAGCAGCCCCAGCGGGGTGAGCTCCTACGAGCAGTACTTC
. TRBJ1-1 . TRBV6-5 CASSYRAQAEAFF TGTGCCAGCAGTTACCGAGCACAGGCTGAAGCTTTCTTT
TRBD2 TRBJ2-7 . TRBV11-3 CASSLAAGEEYEQYF TGTGCCAGCAGCTTAGCAGCGGGAGAGGAATACGAGCAGTACTTC
. TRBJ2-5 . TRBV6-6 CASSYEAGSGKETQYF TGTGCCAGCAGTTACGAAGCAGGGTCTGGCAAAGAGACCCAGTACTTC
. TRBJ1-1 once TRBV19 CASSIKVPSTEAFF TGTGCCAGTAGTATCAAAGTTCCGAGCACTGAAGCTTTCTTT
TRBD1 TRBJ1-1 . TRBV4-2 CASSQDPTGANTEAFF TGTGCCAGCAGCCAAGATCCTACAGGGGCGAACACTGAAGCTTTCTTT
TRBD1 TRBJ1-2 . TRBV5-1 CASSLTRTGGDGYTF TGCGCCAGCAGCTTGACTCGGACAGGGGGAGATGGCTACACCTTC
TRBD2 TRBJ2-1 . TRBV27 CASSNVGAGVLNNEQFF TGTGCCAGCAGCAACGTAGGGGCGGGGGTTTTGAACAATGAGCAGTTCTTC
TRBD1 TRBJ2-7 . TRBV29-1 CSVLPAFRTGDLALSGEQYF TGCAGCGTCCTGCCCGCCTTTAGGACAGGGGACCTGGCATTATCGGGCGAGCAGTACTTC
. TRBJ2-1 . TRBV21-1 CASSKALCGNYNEQFF TGTGCCAGCAGCAAAGCGCTTTGCGGAAACTACAATGAGCAGTTCTTC
TRBD1 TRBJ2-7 . TRBV5-5 CASSLYRDRVGEQYF TGTGCCAGCAGCTTATACCGGGACAGGGTGGGTGAGCAGTACTTC
TRBD1 TRBJ2-2 . TRBV6-5 CASGTGVNTGELFF TGTGCCAGCGGGACAGGGGTAAACACCGGGGAGCTGTTTTTT
. TRBJ1-1 . TRBV9 CASSVEGDFNMNTEAFF TGTGCCAGCAGCGTAGAAGGGGACTTCAACATGAACACTGAAGCTTTCTTT
. TRBJ1-2 . TRBV15 CATSRPPDGGYGYTF TGTGCCACCAGCAGACCCCCGGACGGAGGATATGGCTACACCTTC